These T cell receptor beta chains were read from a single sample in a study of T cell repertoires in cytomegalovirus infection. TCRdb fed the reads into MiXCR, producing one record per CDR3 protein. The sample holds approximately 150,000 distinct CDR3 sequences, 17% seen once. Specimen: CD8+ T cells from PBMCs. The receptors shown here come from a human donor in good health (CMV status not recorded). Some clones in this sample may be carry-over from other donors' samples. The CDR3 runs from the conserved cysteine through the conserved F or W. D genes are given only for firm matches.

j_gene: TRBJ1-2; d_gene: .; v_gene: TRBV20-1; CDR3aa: CSAATMHADNYGYTF
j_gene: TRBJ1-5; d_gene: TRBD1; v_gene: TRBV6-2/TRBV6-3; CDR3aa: CASSVRTGGFQPQHF
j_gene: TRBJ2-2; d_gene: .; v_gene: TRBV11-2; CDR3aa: CASSLSSGTNTGELFF
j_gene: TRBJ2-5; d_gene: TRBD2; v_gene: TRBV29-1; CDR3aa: CSVEGVLADQETQYF
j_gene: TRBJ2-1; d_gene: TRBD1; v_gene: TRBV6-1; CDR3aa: CASSDGTGSYNEQFF
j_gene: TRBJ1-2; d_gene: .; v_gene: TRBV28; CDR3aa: CASSTSWVAYGYTF
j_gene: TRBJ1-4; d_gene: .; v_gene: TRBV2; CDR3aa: CASSEMGKANEKLFF
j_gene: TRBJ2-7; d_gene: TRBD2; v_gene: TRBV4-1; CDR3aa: CASSPESGRKEQYF
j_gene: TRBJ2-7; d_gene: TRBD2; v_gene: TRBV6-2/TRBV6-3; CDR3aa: CASSRLAGTGYEQYF
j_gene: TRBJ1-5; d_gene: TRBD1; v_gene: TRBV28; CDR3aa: CASSLFTGEMAQPQHF
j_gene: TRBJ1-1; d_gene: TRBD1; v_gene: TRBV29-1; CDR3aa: CSVKDRDEPEAFF
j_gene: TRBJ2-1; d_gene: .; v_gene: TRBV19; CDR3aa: CASMLIDSPHEQFF
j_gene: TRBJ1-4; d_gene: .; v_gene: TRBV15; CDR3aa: CATSRSLGATNEKLFF
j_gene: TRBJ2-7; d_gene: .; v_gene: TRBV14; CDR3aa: CASSQVHRNYEQYF
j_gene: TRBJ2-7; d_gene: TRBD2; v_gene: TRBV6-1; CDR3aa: CASSQGASGFYEQYF
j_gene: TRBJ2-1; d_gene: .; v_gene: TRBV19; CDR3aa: CASRVRGNEQFF
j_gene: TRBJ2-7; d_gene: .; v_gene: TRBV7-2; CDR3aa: CASSSQGDEQYF
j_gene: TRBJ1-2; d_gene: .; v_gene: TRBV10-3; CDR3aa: CAISEYGSAYYGYTF
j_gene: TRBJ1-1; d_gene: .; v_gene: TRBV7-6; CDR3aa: CASSLEGREAFF
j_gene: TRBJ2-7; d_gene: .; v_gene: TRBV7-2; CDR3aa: CASSERGRGEQYF
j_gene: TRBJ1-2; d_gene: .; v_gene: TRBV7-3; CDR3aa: CASSPDAGTDIYGYTF
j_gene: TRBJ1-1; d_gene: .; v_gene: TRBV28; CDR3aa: CASSWRDTEAFF
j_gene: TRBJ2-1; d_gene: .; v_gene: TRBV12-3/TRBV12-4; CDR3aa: CASSPRPYNEQFF
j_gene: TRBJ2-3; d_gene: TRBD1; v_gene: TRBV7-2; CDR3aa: CASSQNNRGSDTQYF
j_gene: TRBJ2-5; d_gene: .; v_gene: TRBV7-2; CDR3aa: CASSLARGSLRETQYF
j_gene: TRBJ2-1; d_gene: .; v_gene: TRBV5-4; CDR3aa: CASSTDPEGNEQFF
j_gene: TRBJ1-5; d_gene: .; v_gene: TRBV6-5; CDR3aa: CASSYSFQGMAEVNSNQPQHF
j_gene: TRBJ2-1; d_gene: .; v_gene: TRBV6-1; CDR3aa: CASRHLAGAHNEQFF